The clone carrying this T cell receptor (beta chain) has more than one count but fewer than ten. The data belong to a study of brain T cells in children with intractable seizures. Per germline, CDR1 SGHTS and CDR2 YDEGEE. CDR3 length: 19 amino acids. The V end lost 4 bases, the J end lost 1 base, and 24 bases lay between the germline ends. Here immunoSEQ multiplex PCR was the method, and the copy in TCRdb shows in-frame clones only, minus some. The sample has tens of thousands of clones; about 92% are singletons. The clonotype was recovered from a boy under two years old with tuberous sclerosis and intractable seizures. Sequencing was performed on peripheral blood, taken at surgery. The chain combines TRBV5-8 with TRBJ1-5, with D perhaps matching TRBD1 (6 bases). This CDR3 reads CASSHETGSWVGSNQPQHF. The CDR3 coding sequence is TGTGCCAGCAGCCACGAGACAGGCAGTTGGGTAGGGAGCAATCAGCCCCAGCATTTT.